The 18 T cell receptor beta chains in this list originate from one sample, sequenced in a study of technical replicates of blood from a few donors (dated by TCRdb to about 2017). Library method: the immunoSEQ multiplex PCR assay. Held by TCRdb, this immuneACCESS table contains in-frame sequences only and omits some clones. Under half of the omission traces to an unresolved V gene where checked; the cause of the rest is unknown. This sample has 95,000 to 100,000 clones in its table, and 95% to 96% of those were observed once. The ten most abundant clones make up roughly 0.21% of the sample. The material sequenced was T cells isolated from PBMCs. These TCRs come from a human donor in good health.

The chain links TRBV6-5 to TRBJ2-7; 10 positions agree with TRBD2. V gave up 5 bases and J gave up 0 bases; unmatched junction bases: 4. The germline V gene has CDR1 MNHEY and CDR2 SVGAGI. This CDR3 has 15 amino acids. CDR3: CASSSSGRSSYEQYF. The CDR3 region has the DNA TGTGCCAGCAGTAGTAGCGGGAGGAGCTCCTACGAGCAGTACTTC.

Here the CDR3 reads CASSSAGLAGVVAGELFF. The DNA of the CDR3 is TGTGCCAGCAGCTCCGCCGGACTAGCGGGAGTTGTTGCCGGGGAGCTGTTTTTT. The chain carries TRBV5-4 and TRBJ2-2, with 13 bases that match TRBD2. V lost 3 bases to trimming and J lost 6 bases; unmatched junction nucleotides: 11. Germline V gene data show CDR1 as SGHNT and CDR2 as YYREEE (reference sequence). The CDR3 consists of 18 residues.

The chain joins TRBV28 to TRBJ1-6; D is unresolved. The CDR3 runs to 14 residues. Germline-derived CDR1 and CDR2 are MDHEN and SYDVKM. V lost 5 bases to trimming and J lost 5 bases, with 10 bases between them. DNA of the CDR3: TGTGCCAGCAGTCGACCCGGAGATAATTCACCCCTCCACTTT. Protein sequence: CASSRPGDNSPLHF.

The rearrangement joins TRBV10-3 to TRBJ2-5; D gene uncertain. The CDR3 is 13 residues long. V lost 2 bases to trimming and J lost 3 bases, with 7 bases between them. Germline lookup yields CDR1 ENHRY and CDR2 SYGVKD. CDR3 sequence: CAISERLEETQYF. CDR3 in DNA: TGTGCCATCAGTGAGCGGTTGGAAGAGACCCAGTACTTC.

The CDR3 loop is CASSSPGQGKKLFF. The CDR3 DNA sequence: TGTGCCAGCAGCTCTCCGGGACAGGGTAAAAAACTGTTTTTT. The chain recombines TRBV7-9 with TRBJ1-4; TRBD1 matches at 9 bases. J was trimmed by 9 bases and V by 4 bases; bases with no gene match: 6. The CDR3 sequence is 14 residues long. Germline loops: CDR1 SEHNR, CDR2 FQNEAQ (reference sequence).

The chain has TRBV13 and TRBJ2-3; maybe TRBD2 (6 bases). From germline, CDR1 is PRHDT and CDR2 FYEKMQ (reference sequence). CDR3 length equals 17 residues. Between the trimmed V and J ends, which lost 4 bases and 1 base, there was a span of 18 bases. The CDR3 here is CASSSSGWRGRTDTQYF. CDR3 nucleotide sequence: TGTGCCAGCAGCTCCTCTGGATGGCGGGGACGCACAGATACGCAGTATTTT.

The chain has TRBV14 and TRBJ1-1; D remains ambiguous. Germline CDR1 and CDR2: SGHDN and FVKESK. The CDR3 runs to 13 residues. V was trimmed by 2 bases and J by 1 base, leaving 5 bases between them. The CDR3 is CASSQQRNTEAFF. CDR3 coding DNA: TGTGCCAGCAGCCAACAGCGGAACACTGAAGCTTTCTTT.

This rearrangement joins TRBV19 to TRBJ2-3; 7 nucleotides agree with TRBD1. In germline, CDR1 is LNHDA, CDR2 SQIVND (reference sequence). J gave up 1 base and V 8 bases, and 6 bases lay outside the gene matches. The CDR3 runs to 14 residues. CDR3 amino acids: CASQQGPGTDTQYF. The CDR3 DNA reads as TGTGCCAGTCAACAGGGGCCCGGCACAGATACGCAGTATTTT.

This chain uses TRBV30 with TRBJ2-7; D may be TRBD2 (6 bases). With 2 bases removed from V and 0 bases from J, the gap between germline ends came to 8 bases. The germline V gene encodes CDR1 GTSNPN and CDR2 SVGIG (reference sequence). The CDR3 covers 13 residues. CDR3 amino acids: CAWSRDSSYEQYF. Written as DNA, the CDR3 is TGTGCCTGGAGTAGGGACTCCTCCTACGAGCAGTACTTC.

This rearrangement joins TRBV30 to TRBJ2-1; the D gene is possibly TRBD2 (6 bases). The CDR3 spans 12 residues. Trimming left V 4 bases short and J 9 bases short, with 13 bases between. Germline assignment: CDR1 GTSNPN and CDR2 SVGIG (reference sequence). The CDR3 sequence: CAWTPGVGEQFF. CDR3 nucleotide sequence: TGTGCCTGGACCCCGGGGGTGGGTGAGCAGTTCTTC.

The chain carries TRBV4-1 and TRBJ2-1; the match to TRBD2 covers 11 bases. CDR1 is MGHRA and CDR2 is YSYEKL in the germline V gene. This CDR3 region has 17 residues. V dropped 4 bases and J dropped 0; count of bases not matched to a gene: 5. The CDR3 sequence: CASSPGLAVSSYNEQFF. DNA for the CDR3: TGCGCCAGCAGCCCGGGACTAGCGGTCAGCTCCTACAATGAGCAGTTCTTC.

J is TRBJ2-6 and V is TRBV6-5; D gene uncertain. Germline-derived CDR1 and CDR2 are MNHEY and SVGAGI. The CDR3 is 14 residues long. The V gene lost 4 bases and the J gene lost 0 bases, with 4 bases spanning the gap. In nucleotides, the CDR3 is TGTGCCAGCAGTTCCAACTCTGGGGCCAACGTCCTGACTTTC. It codes for CASSSNSGANVLTF.

This clone was detected once. The V call is TRBV5-1, the J call TRBJ2-7, with TRBD1 as a possible D gene (6 bases). Germline V gene sequence: CDR1 SGHRS, CDR2 YFSETQ. CDR3 length: 16 amino acids. V was shortened by 0 bases and J by 3 bases, with 16 bases between the two germline ends. The CDR3 DNA sequence: TGCGCCAGCAGCTTGGGCGGACAGTCTCCCGGCTACGAGCAGTACTTC. Amino acids: CASSLGGQSPGYEQYF.

The chain couples TRBV18 to TRBJ1-1; D is unresolved. V lost 3 bases and J 2 bases, leaving 19 bases between the germline ends. CDR1 is KGHSH, CDR2 LQKENI, per germline. The CDR3 has 17 residues. CDR3 coding DNA: TGTGCCAGCTCACCTCCACGGCGGGCAGCACCTAACACTGAAGCTTTCTTT. Translated, it gives CASSPPRRAAPNTEAFF. The full variable domain, in which reference TRBV18 and TRBJ1-1 provide the parts outside the CDR3, is NAGVMQNPRHLVRRRGQEARLRCSPMKGHSHVYWYRQLPEEGLKFMVYLQKENIIDESGMPKERFSAEFPKEGPSILRIQQVVRGDSAAYFCASSPPRRAAPNTEAFFGQGTRLTVV.

The chain recombines TRBV28 with TRBJ2-1, with 12 bases that match TRBD2. The junction had 13 bases not matched to a gene; V was cut back by 6 bases and J by 7 bases. The CDR3 is 17 residues long. Germline V gene lookup returns CDR1 MDHEN and CDR2 SYDVKM. CDR3 sequence: CASSLWDGLAGTNEQFF. The DNA of the CDR3 is TGTGCCAGCAGCCTATGGGATGGACTAGCGGGAACGAATGAGCAGTTCTTC.

The chain combines TRBV30 with TRBJ1-2, with 7 bases identical to TRBD1. Germline V lookup: CDR1 GTSNPN, CDR2 SVGIG (reference sequence). Germline trimming cut 4 bases from V and 0 bases from J; bases unmatched to any gene: 5. This CDR3 spans 14 amino acids. CDR3 in DNA: TGTGCCTGGACCCCGGGACAGACTAACTATGGCTACACCTTC. This gives the protein CAWTPGQTNYGYTF.

The gene calls are TRBV6-6 and TRBJ2-5; D not resolved. Germline V gene sequence: CDR1 MNHNY, CDR2 SVGAGI (reference sequence). This CDR3 region has 16 residues. The ends were cut back, 6 bases at V and 3 bases at J, with 20 bases in the middle. In DNA, the CDR3 is TGTGCCAGCAGATTTACTATGGCGCGGCATGAAGAGACCCAGTACTTC. Protein product: CASRFTMARHEETQYF.

The rearrangement joins TRBV7-2 to TRBJ2-2; D may be TRBD1 (5 bases). Trimming removed 3 bases at V and 9 bases at J, with 14 bases between. The CDR3 runs to 14 residues. Germline CDR1 SGHTA, CDR2 FQGNSA. Here the CDR3 DNA reads TGTGCCAGCAGCTTCCAGGGTGGTCTCTGGGAGCTGTTTTTT. Its protein product is CASSFQGGLWELFF.